Listed below are T cell receptor beta chains from one sample, sequenced in a study of somatic mutations in cytotoxic T cells in rheumatoid arthritis. Generated by immunoSEQ multiplex PCR, the TCRdb table keeps only in-frame clones and is missing some. The sample records 20,000 to 25,000 clones, more than 70% being singletons. The specimen sequenced was CD8+ T cells sorted from blood. Receptors were obtained from a woman aged 45-65 years in good health. CDR3s include the opening cysteine and the closing phenylalanine or tryptophan. The D gene is left open where the match is weak. Clone sizes are given selectively: once, few, many, or a class where the clone is expanded.

abundance	j_gene	v_gene	d_gene	CDR3aa	CDR3nt
-	TRBJ2-1	TRBV7-2	-	CASSQTDRYEQFF	TGTGCCAGCAGCCAGACAGACCGGTATGAGCAGTTCTTC
-	TRBJ2-5	TRBV5-1	TRBD2	CASSPYVGLAGANTLGETQYF	TGCGCCAGCAGCCCGTACGTTGGGCTAGCGGGGGCCAACACCCTGGGGGAGACCCAGTACTTC
-	TRBJ1-1	TRBV16	-	CASSQTLNTEAFF	TGTGCCAGCAGCCAAACACTGAACACTGAAGCTTTCTTT
-	TRBJ1-5	TRBV4-3	-	CASSQEEGRQPQHF	TGCGCCAGCAGCCAAGAGGAAGGGCGGCAGCCCCAGCATTTT
-	TRBJ1-2	TRBV9	-	CASSVDRRSGTDGYTF	TGTGCCAGCAGCGTAGATCGGCGATCAGGGACGGATGGCTACACCTTC
-	TRBJ1-2	TRBV27	TRBD1	CASSSGTGWSGYTF	TGTGCCAGCAGTTCCGGGACAGGGTGGAGTGGCTACACCTTC
-	TRBJ2-2	TRBV5-4	-	CASKTVNTGELFF	TGTGCCAGCAAGACCGTGAACACCGGGGAGCTGTTTTTT
-	TRBJ2-5	TRBV7-9	TRBD2	CASSSKRTSTNGETQYF	TGTGCCAGCAGCTCGAAACGGACTAGTACGAATGGGGAGACCCAGTACTTC
few	TRBJ1-6	TRBV19	-	CASSIVAGTLHF	TGTGCCAGTAGTATAGTGGCAGGAACCCTCCACTTT
-	TRBJ2-1	TRBV10-3	TRBD2	CAISEFGGNEQFF	TGTGCCATCAGTGAGTTCGGGGGGAATGAGCAGTTCTTC
-	TRBJ2-7	TRBV6-5	-	CASRQAVDSYEQYF	TGTGCCAGCCGGCAGGCCGTAGATTCCTACGAGCAGTACTTC
once	TRBJ2-1	TRBV28	-	CASSLRDTSYNEQFF	TGTGCCAGCAGTTTAAGGGACACCTCCTACAATGAGCAGTTCTTC
few	TRBJ1-1	TRBV5-4	-	CASSLTGRGNTEAFF	TGTGCCAGCAGCCTGACGGGACGGGGGAACACTGAAGCTTTCTTT
-	TRBJ1-2	TRBV2	TRBD1	CASRAGTGGWGSFYGYTF	TGTGCCAGCAGGGCCGGGACAGGGGGATGGGGATCCTTCTATGGCTACACCTTC
-	TRBJ1-1	TRBV11-2	-	CASRRGGIGNTEAFF	TGTGCCAGCAGACGAGGGGGAATCGGGAACACTGAAGCTTTCTTT
-	TRBJ2-5	TRBV7-2	TRBD1	CASSPEGPDRGEETQYF	TGTGCCAGCAGCCCTGAGGGGCCGGACAGGGGTGAAGAGACCCAGTACTTC
-	TRBJ1-3	TRBV7-2	-	CASSLDGTGNTIYF	TGTGCCAGCAGCTTAGATGGGACTGGAAACACCATATATTTT
-	TRBJ2-4	TRBV5-6	-	CASSLGSGIAKNIQYF	TGTGCCAGCAGCTTGGGGTCAGGGATAGCCAAAAACATTCAGTACTTC
-	TRBJ2-3	TRBV6-4	TRBD2	CASSETSGGTDTQYF	TGTGCCAGCAGTGAGACTAGCGGGGGCACAGATACGCAGTATTTT
-	TRBJ2-7	TRBV6-5	-	CASSYTRQFPAYEQYF	TGTGCCAGCAGTTACACCCGACAGTTCCCCGCCTACGAGCAGTACTTC
-	TRBJ2-1	TRBV7-2	-	CASSFTGVLLYNEQFF	TGTGCCAGCAGCTTCACGGGGGTTCTCCTCTACAATGAGCAGTTCTTC
-	TRBJ1-6	TRBV4-3	TRBD1	CASSQGGQGNSPLHF	TGCGCCAGCAGCCAGGGGGGACAGGGGAATTCACCCCTCCACTTT
-	TRBJ2-3	TRBV27	TRBD1	CASSFLGTGVSDTQYF	TGTGCCAGCAGTTTCTTGGGGACAGGGGTGTCAGATACGCAGTATTTT
-	TRBJ2-3	TRBV19	TRBD2	CASSILGTSGGAGTTDTQYF	TGTGCCAGTAGTATCTTGGGGACTAGCGGGGGGGCCGGAACGACAGATACGCAGTATTTT
-	TRBJ2-5	TRBV19	TRBD1	CASRGQDQETQYF	TGTGCCAGTAGGGGACAGGACCAAGAGACCCAGTACTTC
-	TRBJ1-5	TRBV7-9	-	CASSLGPPGQRNQPQHF	TGTGCCAGCAGCTTAGGTCCCCCGGGACAACGCAATCAGCCCCAGCATTTT
-	TRBJ1-1	TRBV6-5	-	CASSYSPGVEAFF	TGTGCCAGCAGTTACTCCCCTGGGGTTGAAGCTTTCTTT
once	TRBJ2-7	TRBV4-1	-	CASSQGREQYF	TGCGCCAGCAGCCAAGGGAGGGAGCAGTACTTC
-	TRBJ2-5	TRBV6-5	-	CASSSVGVETQYF	TGTGCCAGCAGTTCCGTGGGGGTGGAGACCCAGTACTTC
-	TRBJ1-6	TRBV27	TRBD1	CASSPGTGDSPLHF	TGTGCCAGCAGTCCCGGGACAGGGGATTCACCCCTCCACTTT
-	TRBJ2-1	TRBV7-8	-	CASSLESYNEQFF	TGTGCCAGCAGCTTAGAGTCCTACAATGAGCAGTTCTTC